One and the same sample provided the 3 T cell receptor beta chains below, sequenced in a study of cytomegalovirus exposure and HLA in healthy donors. The PCR ran on 60 Vbeta and 13 Jbeta primers. Method: immunoSEQ multiplex PCR; TCRdb's copy keeps in-frame clones and lacks some. Of about 95,000 clones detected, around 73% appear once; the ten largest clones hold about 4%. Sequenced: PBMCs. These receptors were collected from a woman between 40 and 50 years old in good health and CMV-seropositive.

The chain combines TRBV11-3 with TRBJ2-3, with D perhaps TRBD1 (5 bases). Germline V CDR1 and CDR2: SGHNT, YENEEA. Trimming shortened V by 5 bases and J by 4 bases, and 10 bases separated the two germline ends. There are 13 residues in the CDR3. CDR3 sequence reads: CASSVTGSDTQYF. The CDR3 DNA sequence: TGTGCCAGCAGCGTAACAGGTTCAGATACGCAGTATTTT. The whole variable domain, filled in from reference TRBV11-3 and TRBJ2-3, reads EAGVVQSPRYKIIEKKQPVAFWCNPISGHNTLYWYLQNLGQGPELLIRYENEEAVDDSQLPKDRFSAERLKGVDSTLKIQPAELGDSAVYLCASSVTGSDTQYFGPGTRLTVL.

The V call is TRBV9, the J call TRBJ1-2; 8 bases are shared with TRBD1. The germline V gene encodes CDR1 SGDLS and CDR2 YYNGEE. After removal of 1 base from V and 7 bases from J, the junction contained 3 bases not matched to a gene. The CDR3 sequence is 13 residues long. The CDR3 region is CASSVRQGTGYTF. The CDR3 DNA sequence: TGTGCCAGCAGCGTAAGACAGGGGACTGGCTACACCTTC.

This chain uses TRBV2 with TRBJ2-4; the D gene is possibly TRBD1 (6 bases). The CDR3 runs 16 residues. Germline assignment: CDR1 SNHLY and CDR2 FYNNEI. The V end lost 1 base, the J end lost 3 bases, and 13 bases lay between the germline ends. CDR3 amino acids: CASSEDLGGYKNIQYF. The CDR3 region has the DNA TGTGCCAGCAGTGAAGATCTAGGGGGATACAAAAACATTCAGTACTTC.